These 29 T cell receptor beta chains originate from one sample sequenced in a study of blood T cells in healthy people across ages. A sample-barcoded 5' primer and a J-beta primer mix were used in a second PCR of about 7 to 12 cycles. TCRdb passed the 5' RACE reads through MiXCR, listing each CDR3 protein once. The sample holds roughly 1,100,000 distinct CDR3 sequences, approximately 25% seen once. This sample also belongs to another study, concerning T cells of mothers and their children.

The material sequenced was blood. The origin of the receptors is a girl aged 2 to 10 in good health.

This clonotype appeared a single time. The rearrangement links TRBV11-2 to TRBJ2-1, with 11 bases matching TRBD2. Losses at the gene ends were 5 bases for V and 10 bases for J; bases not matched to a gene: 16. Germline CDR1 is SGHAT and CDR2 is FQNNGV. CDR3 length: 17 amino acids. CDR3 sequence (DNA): TGTGCCAGCAGCCGCCGGGAGAAGGTAGCGGGGGGGCACGAGCAGTTCTTC. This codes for CASSRREKVAGGHEQFF.

The CDR3, as DNA: TGTGCTTACTCGTCAGGGAGGACGAACACCGGGGAGCTGTTTTTT. Residues: CAYSSGRTNTGELFF. This chain links TRBV10-3 with TRBJ2-2, with D perhaps TRBD2 (6 bases). Germline CDR1 and CDR2: ENHRY and SYGVKD. The CDR3 runs to 15 residues.

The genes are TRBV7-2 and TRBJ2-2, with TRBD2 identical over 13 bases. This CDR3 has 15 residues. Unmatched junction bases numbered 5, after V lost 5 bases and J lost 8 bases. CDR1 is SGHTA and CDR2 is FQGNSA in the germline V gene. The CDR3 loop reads CASSLPGLAGGELFF. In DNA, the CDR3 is TGTGCCAGCAGCCTTCCGGGACTAGCGGGAGGGGAGCTGTTTTTT. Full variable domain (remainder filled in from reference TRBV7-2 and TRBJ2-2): GAGVSQSPSNKVTEKGKDVELRCDPISGHTALYWYRQSLGQGLEFLIYFQGNSAPDKSGLPSDRFSAERTGGSVSTLTIQRTQQEDSAVYLCASSLPGLAGGELFFGEGSRLTVL.

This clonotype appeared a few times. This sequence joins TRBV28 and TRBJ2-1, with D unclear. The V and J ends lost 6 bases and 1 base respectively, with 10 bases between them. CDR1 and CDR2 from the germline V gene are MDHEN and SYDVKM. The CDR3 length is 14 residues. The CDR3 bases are TGTGCCAGCAGCCACAGAGGATCCTACAATGAGCAGTTCTTC. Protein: CASSHRGSYNEQFF. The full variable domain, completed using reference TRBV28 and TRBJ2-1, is DVKVTQSSRYLVKRTGEKVFLECVQDMDHENMFWYRQDPGLGLRLIYFSYDVKMKEKGDIPEGYSVSREKKERFSLILESASTNQTSMYLCASSHRGSYNEQFFGPGTRLTVL.

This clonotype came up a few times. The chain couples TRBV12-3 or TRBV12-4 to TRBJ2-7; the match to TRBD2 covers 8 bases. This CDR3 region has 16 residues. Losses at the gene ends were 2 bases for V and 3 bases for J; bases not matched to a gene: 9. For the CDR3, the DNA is TGTGCCAGCAGTTTAAGTGGAGCGGGAGCTGACTACGAGCAGTACTTC. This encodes CASSLSGAGADYEQYF.

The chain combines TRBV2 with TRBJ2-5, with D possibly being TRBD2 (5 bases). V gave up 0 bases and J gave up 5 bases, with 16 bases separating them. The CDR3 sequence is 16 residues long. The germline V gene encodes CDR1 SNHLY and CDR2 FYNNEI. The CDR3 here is CASSEAGAGRHETQYF. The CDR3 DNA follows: TGTGCCAGCAGTGAAGCGGGAGCAGGTAGACACGAGACCCAGTACTTC.

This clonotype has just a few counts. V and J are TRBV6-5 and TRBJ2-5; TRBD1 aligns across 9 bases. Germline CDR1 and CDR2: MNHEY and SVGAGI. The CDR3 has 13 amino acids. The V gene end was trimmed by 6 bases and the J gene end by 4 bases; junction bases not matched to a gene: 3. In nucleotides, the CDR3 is TGTGCCAGCAGACGACAGGGGGTAGAGACCCAGTACTTC. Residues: CASRRQGVETQYF.

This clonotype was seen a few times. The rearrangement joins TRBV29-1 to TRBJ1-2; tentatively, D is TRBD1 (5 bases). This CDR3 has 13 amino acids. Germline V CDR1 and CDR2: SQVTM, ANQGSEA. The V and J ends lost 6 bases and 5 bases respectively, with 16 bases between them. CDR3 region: CSVRQSGTYGYTF. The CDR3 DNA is TGCAGCGTCCGGCAATCGGGGACTTATGGCTACACCTTC.

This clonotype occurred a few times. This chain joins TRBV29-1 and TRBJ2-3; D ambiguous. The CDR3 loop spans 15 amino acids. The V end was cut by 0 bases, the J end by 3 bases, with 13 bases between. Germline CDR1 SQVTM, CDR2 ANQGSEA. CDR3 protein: CSVEDRAFLTDTQYF. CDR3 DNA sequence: TGCAGCGTTGAAGATCGTGCCTTCTTGACAGATACGCAGTATTTT.

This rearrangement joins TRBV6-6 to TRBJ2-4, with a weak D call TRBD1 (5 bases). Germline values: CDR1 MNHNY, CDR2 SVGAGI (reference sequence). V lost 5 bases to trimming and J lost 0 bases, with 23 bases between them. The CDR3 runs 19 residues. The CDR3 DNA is TGTGCCAGCAGTACATCCTCAGGGTCCCCCCAATTAGCCAAAAACATTCAGTACTTC. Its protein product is CASSTSSGSPQLAKNIQYF.

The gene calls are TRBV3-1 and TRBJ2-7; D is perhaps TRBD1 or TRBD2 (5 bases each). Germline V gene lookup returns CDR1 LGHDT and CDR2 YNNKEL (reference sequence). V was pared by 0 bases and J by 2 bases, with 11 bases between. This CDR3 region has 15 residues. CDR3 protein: CASSQETGLAYEQYF. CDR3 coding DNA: TGTGCCAGCAGCCAAGAGACGGGGCTTGCCTACGAGCAGTACTTC.

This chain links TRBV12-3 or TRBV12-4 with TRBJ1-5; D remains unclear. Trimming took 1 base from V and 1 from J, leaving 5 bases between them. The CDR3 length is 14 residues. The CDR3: CASSLGKSNQPQHF. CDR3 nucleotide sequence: TGTGCCAGCAGTTTAGGGAAGAGCAATCAGCCCCAGCATTTT.

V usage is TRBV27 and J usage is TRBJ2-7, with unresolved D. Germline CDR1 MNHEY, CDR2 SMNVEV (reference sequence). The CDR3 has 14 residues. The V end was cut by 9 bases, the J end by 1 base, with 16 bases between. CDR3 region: CASSRVPESYEQYF. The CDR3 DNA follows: TGTGCCAGTTCTCGGGTCCCCGAATCCTACGAGCAGTACTTC.

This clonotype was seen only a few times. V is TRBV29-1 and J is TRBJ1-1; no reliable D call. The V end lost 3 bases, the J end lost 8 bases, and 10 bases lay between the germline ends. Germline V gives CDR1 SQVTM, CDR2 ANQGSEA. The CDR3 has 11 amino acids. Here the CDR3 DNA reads TGCAGCGTTGATAATGTGGCAGAAGCTTTCTTT. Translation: CSVDNVAEAFF.

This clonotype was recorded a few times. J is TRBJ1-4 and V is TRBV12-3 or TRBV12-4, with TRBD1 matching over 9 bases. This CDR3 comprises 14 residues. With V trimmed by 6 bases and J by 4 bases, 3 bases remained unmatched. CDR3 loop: CASSGQGINEKLFF. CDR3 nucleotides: TGTGCCAGCAGCGGACAGGGGATTAATGAAAAACTGTTTTTT.

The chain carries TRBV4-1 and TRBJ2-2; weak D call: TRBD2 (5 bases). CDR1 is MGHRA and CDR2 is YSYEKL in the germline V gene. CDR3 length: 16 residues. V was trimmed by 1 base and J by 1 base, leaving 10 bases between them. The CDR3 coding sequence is TGCGCCAGCAGCCAAGGCAGCGGATTGAACACCGGGGAGCTGTTTTTT. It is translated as CASSQGSGLNTGELFF.

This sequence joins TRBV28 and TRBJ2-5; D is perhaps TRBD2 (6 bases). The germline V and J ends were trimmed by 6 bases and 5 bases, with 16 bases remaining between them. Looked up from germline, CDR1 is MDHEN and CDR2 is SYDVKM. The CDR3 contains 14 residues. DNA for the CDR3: TGTGCCAGCAGCCCCCCCGGGGGTCTGGAGACCCAGTACTTC. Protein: CASSPPGGLETQYF.

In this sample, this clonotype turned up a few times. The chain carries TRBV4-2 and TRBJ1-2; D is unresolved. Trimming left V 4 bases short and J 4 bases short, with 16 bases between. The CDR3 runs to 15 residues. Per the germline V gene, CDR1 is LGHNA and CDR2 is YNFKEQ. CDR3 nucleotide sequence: TGTGCCAGCAGCCCCCCTAAGATTGCTTCCTATGGCTACACCTTC. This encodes CASSPPKIASYGYTF.

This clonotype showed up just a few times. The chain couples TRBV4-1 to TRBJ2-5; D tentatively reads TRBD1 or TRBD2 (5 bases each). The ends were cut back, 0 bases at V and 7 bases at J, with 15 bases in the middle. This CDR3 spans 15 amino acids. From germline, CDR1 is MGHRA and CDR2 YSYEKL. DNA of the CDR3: TGCGCCAGCAGCCAAGATCGGAGACATGGGGGGACCCAGTACTTC. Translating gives CASSQDRRHGGTQYF.

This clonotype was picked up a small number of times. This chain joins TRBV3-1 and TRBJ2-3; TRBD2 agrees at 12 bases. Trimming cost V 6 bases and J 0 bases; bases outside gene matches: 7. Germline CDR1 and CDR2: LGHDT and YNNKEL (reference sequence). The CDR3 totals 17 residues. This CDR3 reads CASRPGLAGSSTDTQYF. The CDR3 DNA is TGTGCCAGCAGACCTGGACTAGCGGGGTCAAGCACAGATACGCAGTATTTT.

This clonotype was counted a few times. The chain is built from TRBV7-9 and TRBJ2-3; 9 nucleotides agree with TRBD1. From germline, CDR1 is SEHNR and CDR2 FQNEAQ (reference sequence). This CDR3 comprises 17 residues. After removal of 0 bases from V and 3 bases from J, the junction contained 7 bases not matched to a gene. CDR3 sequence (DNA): TGTGCCAGCAGCTTAGCACAAGGGGACAGGGTGACAGATACGCAGTATTTT. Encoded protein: CASSLAQGDRVTDTQYF.

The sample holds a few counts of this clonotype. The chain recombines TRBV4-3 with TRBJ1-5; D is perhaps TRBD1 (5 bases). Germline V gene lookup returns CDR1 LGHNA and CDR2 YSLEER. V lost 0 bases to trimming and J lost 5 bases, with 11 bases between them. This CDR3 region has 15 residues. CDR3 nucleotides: TGCGCCAGCAGCCAAGATCGGGGGGAGCATCAGCCCCAGCATTTT. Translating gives CASSQDRGEHQPQHF.

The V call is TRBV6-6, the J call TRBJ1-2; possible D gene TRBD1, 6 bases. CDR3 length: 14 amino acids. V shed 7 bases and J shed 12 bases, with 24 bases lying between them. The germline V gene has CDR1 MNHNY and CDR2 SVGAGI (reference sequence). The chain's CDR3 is CASTTGGTPLLNTF. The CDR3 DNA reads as TGTGCCAGCACCACTGGTGGGACACCTCTTCTCAACACCTTC.

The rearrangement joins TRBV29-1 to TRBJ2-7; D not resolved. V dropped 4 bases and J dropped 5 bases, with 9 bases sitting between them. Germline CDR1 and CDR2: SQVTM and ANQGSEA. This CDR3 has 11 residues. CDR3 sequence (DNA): TGCAGCGTTGCTGAAGGGCACGAGCAGTACTTC. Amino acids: CSVAEGHEQYF.

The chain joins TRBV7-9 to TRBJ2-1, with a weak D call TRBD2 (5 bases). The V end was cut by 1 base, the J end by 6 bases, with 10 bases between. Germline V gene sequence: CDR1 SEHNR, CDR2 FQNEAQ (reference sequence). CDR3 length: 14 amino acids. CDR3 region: CASSLEGDPNEQFF. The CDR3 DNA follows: TGTGCCAGCAGCTTAGAGGGAGACCCCAATGAGCAGTTCTTC. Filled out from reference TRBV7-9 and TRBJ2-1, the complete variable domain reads DTGVSQNPRHKITKRGQNVTFRCDPISEHNRLYWYRQTLGQGPEFLTYFQNEAQLEKSRLLSDRFSAERPKGSFSTLEIQRTEQGDSAMYLCASSLEGDPNEQFFGPGTRLTVL.

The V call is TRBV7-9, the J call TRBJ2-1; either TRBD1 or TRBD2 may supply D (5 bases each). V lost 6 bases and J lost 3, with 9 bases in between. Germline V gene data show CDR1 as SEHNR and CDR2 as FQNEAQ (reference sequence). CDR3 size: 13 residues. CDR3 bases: TGTGCCAGCAGGTGGGACGGCTACAATGAGCAGTTCTTC. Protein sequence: CASRWDGYNEQFF.

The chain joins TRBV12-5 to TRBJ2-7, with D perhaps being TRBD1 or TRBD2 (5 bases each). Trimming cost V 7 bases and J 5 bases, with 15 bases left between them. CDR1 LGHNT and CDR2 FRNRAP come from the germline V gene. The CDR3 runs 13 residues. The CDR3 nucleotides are TGTGCTAGTGCCCCGGGGCCTGTCCACGAGCAGTACTTC. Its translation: CASAPGPVHEQYF.

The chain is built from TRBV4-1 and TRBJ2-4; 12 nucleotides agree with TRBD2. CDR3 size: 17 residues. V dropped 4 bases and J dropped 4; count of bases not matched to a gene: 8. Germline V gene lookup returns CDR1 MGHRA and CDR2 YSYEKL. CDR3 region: CASSPTSGRYPKNIQYF. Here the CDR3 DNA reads TGCGCCAGCAGCCCTACTAGCGGGAGGTACCCGAAAAACATTCAGTACTTC.

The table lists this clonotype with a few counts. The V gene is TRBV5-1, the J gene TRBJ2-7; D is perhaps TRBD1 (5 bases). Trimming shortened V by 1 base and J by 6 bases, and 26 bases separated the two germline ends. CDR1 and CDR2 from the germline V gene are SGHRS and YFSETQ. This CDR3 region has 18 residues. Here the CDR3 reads CASSLTGKSWEGFCEQYF. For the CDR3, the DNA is TGCGCCAGCAGCTTGACAGGAAAAAGCTGGGAAGGCTTCTGCGAGCAGTACTTC.